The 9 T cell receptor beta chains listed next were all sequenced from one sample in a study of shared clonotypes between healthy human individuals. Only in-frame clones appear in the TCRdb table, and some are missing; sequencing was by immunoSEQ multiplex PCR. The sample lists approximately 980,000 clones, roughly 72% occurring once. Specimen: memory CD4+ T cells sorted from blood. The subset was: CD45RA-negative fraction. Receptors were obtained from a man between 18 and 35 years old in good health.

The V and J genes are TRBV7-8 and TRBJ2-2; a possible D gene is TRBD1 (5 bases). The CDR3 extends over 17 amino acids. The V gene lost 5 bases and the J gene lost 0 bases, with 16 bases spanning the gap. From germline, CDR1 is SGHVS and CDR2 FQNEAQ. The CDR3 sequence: CASSLVIRGANTGELFF. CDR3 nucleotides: TGTGCCAGCAGCCTGGTGATTAGGGGTGCGAACACCGGGGAGCTGTTTTTT.

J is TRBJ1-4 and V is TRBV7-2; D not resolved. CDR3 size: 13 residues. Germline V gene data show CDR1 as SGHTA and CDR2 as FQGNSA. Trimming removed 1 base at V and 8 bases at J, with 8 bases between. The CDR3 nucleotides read TGTGCCAGCAGCTTAGGATTTGGGGAAAAACTGTTTTTT. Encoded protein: CASSLGFGEKLFF.

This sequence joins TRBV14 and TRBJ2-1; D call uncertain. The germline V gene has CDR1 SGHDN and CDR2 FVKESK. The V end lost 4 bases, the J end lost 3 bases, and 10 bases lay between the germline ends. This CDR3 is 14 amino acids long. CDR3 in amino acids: CASSPRTDYNEQFF. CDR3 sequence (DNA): TGTGCCAGCAGCCCGAGGACGGACTACAATGAGCAGTTCTTC.

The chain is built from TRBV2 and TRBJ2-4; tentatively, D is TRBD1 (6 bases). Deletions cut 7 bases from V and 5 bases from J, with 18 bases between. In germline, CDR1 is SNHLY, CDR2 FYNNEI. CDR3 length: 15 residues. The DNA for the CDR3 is TGTGCCAGCAACACTTACACAGGGTCGGAAAACATTCAGTACTTC. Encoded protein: CASNTYTGSENIQYF. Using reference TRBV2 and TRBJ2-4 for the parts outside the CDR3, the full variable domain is EPEVTQTPSHQVTQMGQEVILRCVPISNHLYFYWYRQILGQKVEFLVSFYNNEISEKSEIFDDQFSVERPDGSNFTLKIRSTKLEDSAMYFCASNTYTGSENIQYFGAGTRLSVL.

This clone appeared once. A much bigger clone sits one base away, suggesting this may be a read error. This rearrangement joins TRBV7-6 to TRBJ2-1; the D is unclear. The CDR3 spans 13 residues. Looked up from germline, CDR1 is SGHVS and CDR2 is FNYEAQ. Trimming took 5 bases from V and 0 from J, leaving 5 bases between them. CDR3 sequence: CASSPGSYNEQFF. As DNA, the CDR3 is TGTGCCAGCAGCCCGGGCTCCTACAATGAGCAGTTCTTC. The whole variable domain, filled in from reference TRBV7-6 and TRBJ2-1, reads GAGVSQSPRYKVTKRGQDVALRCDPISGHVSLYWYRQALGQGPEFLTYFNYEAQQDKSGLPNDRFSAERPEGSISTLTIQRTEQRDSAMYRCASSPGSYNEQFFGPGTRLTVL.

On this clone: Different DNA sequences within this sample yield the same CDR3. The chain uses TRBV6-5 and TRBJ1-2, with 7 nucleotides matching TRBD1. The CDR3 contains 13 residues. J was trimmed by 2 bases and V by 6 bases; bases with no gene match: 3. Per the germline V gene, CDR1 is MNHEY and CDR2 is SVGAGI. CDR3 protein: CASSRQGNYGYTF. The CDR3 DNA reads TGTGCCAGCAGCCGACAGGGCAACTATGGCTACACCTTC.

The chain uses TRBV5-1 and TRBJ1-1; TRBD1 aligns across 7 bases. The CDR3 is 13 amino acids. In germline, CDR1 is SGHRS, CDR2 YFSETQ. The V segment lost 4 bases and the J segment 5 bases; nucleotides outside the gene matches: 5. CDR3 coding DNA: TGCGCCAGCAGCCAAACAGGGGCGACTGAAGCTTTCTTT. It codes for CASSQTGATEAFF.

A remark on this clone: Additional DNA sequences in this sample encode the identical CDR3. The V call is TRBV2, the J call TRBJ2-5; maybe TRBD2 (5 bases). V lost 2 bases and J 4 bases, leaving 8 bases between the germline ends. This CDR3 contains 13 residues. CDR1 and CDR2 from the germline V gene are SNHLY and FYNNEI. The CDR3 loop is CASSERGAETQYF. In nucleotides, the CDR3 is TGTGCCAGCAGTGAACGGGGAGCAGAGACCCAGTACTTC.

This CDR3 is CASSIEPQGAGSYNSPLHF. CDR3 bases: TGTGCCAGTAGTATAGAACCCCAGGGGGCTGGATCCTATAATTCACCCCTCCACTTT. The chain uses TRBV19 and TRBJ1-6, with 8 positions matching TRBD1. The CDR3 length is 19 residues. The ends lost 0 bases at V and 1 base at J; junction bases unmatched: 8. Germline-derived CDR1 and CDR2 are LNHDA and SQIVND (reference sequence).